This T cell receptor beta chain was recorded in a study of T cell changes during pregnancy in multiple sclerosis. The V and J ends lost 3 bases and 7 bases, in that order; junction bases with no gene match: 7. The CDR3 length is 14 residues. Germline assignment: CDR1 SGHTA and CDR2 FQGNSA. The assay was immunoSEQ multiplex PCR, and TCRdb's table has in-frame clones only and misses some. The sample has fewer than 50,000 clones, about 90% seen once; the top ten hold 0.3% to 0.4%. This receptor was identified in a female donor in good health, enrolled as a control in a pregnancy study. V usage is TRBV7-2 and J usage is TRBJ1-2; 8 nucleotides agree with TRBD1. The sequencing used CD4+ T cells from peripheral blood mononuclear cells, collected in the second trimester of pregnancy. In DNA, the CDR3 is TGTGCCAGCAGCTTTAAAACAGGGGGTCTTGGCTACACCTTC. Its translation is CASSFKTGGLGYTF.